Detailed here is one T cell receptor beta chain. Its antigen remains unknown. Germline CDR1 is SEHNR and CDR2 is FQNEAQ (reference sequence). The CDR3 has 14 residues. This record comes from a study of T cells expressing NK-cell markers. At the level of the study: Seven HCMV-seropositive donors and one seronegative donor made up the eight sequenced donors.

Study findings and constraints: HCMV specificity of the expanded NKG2C+ T cell clones stayed unclear.

No DNA is given; TCRdb re-called the 5' RACE reads and lists each CDR3 protein once. The sample's table shows 120,000 to 150,000 distinct CDR3 sequences. The sequenced sample consisted of blood T cells: a sorted CD56 or NKG2C T cell subset, CD4+ or CD8+ T cells, or bulk PBMC T cells (not recorded which). This receptor was identified in a man between 18 and 29 years old in good health. J is TRBJ2-5 and V is TRBV7-9. This CDR3 is CASSPREAGETQYF.